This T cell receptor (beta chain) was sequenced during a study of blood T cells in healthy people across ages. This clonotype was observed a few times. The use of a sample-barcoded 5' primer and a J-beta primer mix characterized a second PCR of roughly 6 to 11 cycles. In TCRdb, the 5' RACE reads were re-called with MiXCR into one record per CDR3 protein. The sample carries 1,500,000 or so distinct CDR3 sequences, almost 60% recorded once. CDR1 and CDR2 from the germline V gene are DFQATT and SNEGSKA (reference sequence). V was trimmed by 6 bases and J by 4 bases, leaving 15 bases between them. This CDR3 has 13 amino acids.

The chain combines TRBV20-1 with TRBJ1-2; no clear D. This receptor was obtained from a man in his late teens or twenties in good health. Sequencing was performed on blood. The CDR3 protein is CSAGPRGGYGYTF. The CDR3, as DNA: TGCAGTGCCGGCCCCCGGGGAGGCTATGGCTACACCTTC.